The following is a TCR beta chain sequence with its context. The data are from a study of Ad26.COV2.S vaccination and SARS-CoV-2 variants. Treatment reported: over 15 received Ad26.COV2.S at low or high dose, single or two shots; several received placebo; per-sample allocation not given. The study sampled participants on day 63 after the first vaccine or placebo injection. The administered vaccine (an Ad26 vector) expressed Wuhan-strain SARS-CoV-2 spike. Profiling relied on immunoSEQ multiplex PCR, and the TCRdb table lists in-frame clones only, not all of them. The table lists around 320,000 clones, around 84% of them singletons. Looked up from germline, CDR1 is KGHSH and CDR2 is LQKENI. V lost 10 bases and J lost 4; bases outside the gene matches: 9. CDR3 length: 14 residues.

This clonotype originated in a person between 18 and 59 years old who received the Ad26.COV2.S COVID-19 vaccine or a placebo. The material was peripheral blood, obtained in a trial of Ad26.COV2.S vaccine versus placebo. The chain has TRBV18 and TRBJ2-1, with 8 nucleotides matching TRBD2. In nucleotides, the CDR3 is TGTGCCACGGCGATGCCGGGGGGGTACAATGAGCAGTTCTTC. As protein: CATAMPGGYNEQFF. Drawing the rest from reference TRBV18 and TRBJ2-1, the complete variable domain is NAGVMQNPRHLVRRRGQEARLRCSPMKGHSHVYWYRQLPEEGLKFMVYLQKENIIDESGMPKERFSAEFPKEGPSILRIQQVVRGDSAAYFCATAMPGGYNEQFFGPGTRLTVL.